Below, 30 T cell receptor beta chains from the same sample are listed, as sequenced in a study of T-cell reconstitution after alpha-beta-depleted transplantation in children (dated by TCRdb to 2016 to 2017). Receptor amplification or capture employed PCR. TCRdb lists the instrument as Illumina HiSeq 2500. To normalize quantification of the TCRbeta repertoire, the TCR libraries were built with molecular barcoding that relied on unique molecular identifiers. TCRdb redid the processing of the public reads, applying fastp at Q25 and MiXCR, and retained in-frame beta chains. Rows merge per CDR3 protein into single entries with the most common DNA and genes. This sample gives about 590,000 distinct CDR3 sequences in total; 13% of them show up just once. The ten most abundant clones make up around 2.2% of the sample. Interpreted using the paper, the treatment or condition label stands for: allogeneic hematopoietic cell transplantation with graft depleted of TCRalphabeta T cells and CD19 B cells.

The material was PBMCs, mostly from graft donor cells, obtained 360 days after TCRalphabeta/CD19-depleted stem cell transplant. The receptor set was obtained from a male patient between 10 and 17 years old who had a stem cell transplant for acute myeloid leukemia, so the T cells may come from the graft donor.

This clonotype was found a few times. The chain joins TRBV29-1 to TRBJ2-7, with D possibly being TRBD1 or TRBD2 (5 bases each). Deletions cut 2 bases from V and 1 base from J, with 9 bases between. Looked up from germline, CDR1 is SQVTM and CDR2 is ANQGSEA. The CDR3 contains 13 residues. CDR3 sequence reads: CSVEFWGSYEQYF. The CDR3, as DNA: TGCAGCGTTGAATTTTGGGGGTCCTACGAGCAGTACTTC.

There are a few counts of this clonotype. The chain couples TRBV28 to TRBJ1-5; D is possibly TRBD1 (5 bases). Germline V gene data show CDR1 as MDHEN and CDR2 as SYDVKM. V was pared by 3 bases and J by 6 bases, with 6 bases between. The length of the CDR3 is 12 residues. This CDR3 is CASSFRVQPQHF. The CDR3 DNA sequence: TGTGCCAGCAGTTTCAGGGTTCAGCCCCAGCATTTT.

The table lists this clonotype with a few counts. This chain links TRBV28 with TRBJ1-1; D gene ambiguous. V gave up 6 bases and J gave up 6 bases, with 20 bases separating them. This CDR3 contains 15 residues. CDR1 and CDR2 from the germline V gene are MDHEN and SYDVKM. The CDR3 DNA reads TGTGCCAGCAGCCTAACTGATATCTTTCTTGCTGAAGCTTTCTTT. Translating gives CASSLTDIFLAEAFF.

The chain uses TRBV4-2 and TRBJ2-2, with D perhaps TRBD1 or TRBD2 (5 bases each). V was pared by 1 base and J by 2 bases, with 14 bases between. The CDR3 loop spans 17 amino acids. Germline V CDR1 and CDR2: LGHNA, YNFKEQ. The CDR3 DNA reads TGTGCCAGCAGCCAAGGGGACCTCCTAATAAACACCGGGGAGCTGTTTTTT. The encoded protein is CASSQGDLLINTGELFF.

J is TRBJ2-2 and V is TRBV3-1, with 9 bases matching TRBD2. Unmatched junction bases numbered 8, after V lost 0 bases and J lost 3 bases. The germline V gene encodes CDR1 LGHDT and CDR2 YNNKEL (reference sequence). The CDR3 is 18 residues long. The CDR3 region has the DNA TGTGCCAGCAGCCAAGATTACGCGGGAGGGGGGCACACCGGGGAGCTGTTTTTT. Translating gives CASSQDYAGGGHTGELFF.

A few counts support this clonotype. The chain links TRBV20-1 to TRBJ2-7; no firm D call. CDR3 length equals 13 residues. Looked up from germline, CDR1 is DFQATT and CDR2 is SNEGSKA (reference sequence). Trimming stripped 5 bases from V and 3 bases from J, with 14 bases between. CDR3 in amino acids: CSAFPIPFYEQYF. DNA for the CDR3: TGCAGTGCTTTTCCCATACCCTTCTACGAGCAGTACTTC.

The J gene is TRBJ2-7, the V gene TRBV7-2; 11 bases are a match to TRBD2. J lost 6 bases, V lost 3 bases, and 1 base had no gene match. This CDR3 has 13 residues. The germline V gene encodes CDR1 SGHTA and CDR2 FQGNSA. The CDR3 loop reads CASSFGTSGEQYF. CDR3 nucleotide sequence: TGTGCCAGCAGCTTTGGGACTAGCGGCGAGCAGTACTTC.

This clonotype was counted at least ten times. CDR3 DNA sequence: TGTGCCAGCAGCTTAGGAATTGGGGAGCTGTTTTTT. It is translated as CASSLGIGELFF. V usage is TRBV7-2 and J usage is TRBJ2-2; D call uncertain. CDR1 is SGHTA and CDR2 is FQGNSA in the germline V gene. The CDR3 spans 12 residues. Deletions cut 1 base from V and 8 bases from J, with 5 bases between.

This chain uses TRBV9 with TRBJ2-7; D ambiguous. CDR3 length equals 14 residues. The germline V and J ends were trimmed by 1 base and 0 bases, with 8 bases remaining between them. CDR1 SGDLS and CDR2 YYNGEE come from the germline V gene. CDR3 DNA sequence: TGTGCCAGCAGCGTATCTTGGCGCTCCTACGAGCAGTACTTC. Amino acids: CASSVSWRSYEQYF.

CDR3 DNA sequence: TGTGCCAGCAGTTACTCCGGGACAGGGTCCGAGCAGTACTTC. As protein: CASSYSGTGSEQYF. The rearrangement uses TRBV6-5 and TRBJ2-7; TRBD1 matches 9 bases. V was clipped by 0 bases and J by 6 bases; unmatched bases: 3. The CDR3 spans 14 residues. Germline CDR1 and CDR2: MNHEY and SVGAGI.

The sample holds a few counts of this clonotype. The chain joins TRBV21-1 to TRBJ2-7; the D call of TRBD2 is as the table states it, not checked on the DNA. TRBV21-1 is reported as a pseudogene. CDR3 length equals 17 residues. The CDR3 sequence: CASSHAHLERVAYEQYF. The CDR3 coding sequence is TGTGCCAGCAGCCACGCCCACCTAGAGCGGGTTGCCTACGAGCAGTACTTC.

The V call is TRBV7-3, the J call TRBJ2-5; 11 bases are a match to TRBD2. Germline-derived CDR1 and CDR2 are SGHTA and FQGTGA. V lost 4 bases and J lost 4; bases outside the gene matches: 5. The CDR3 loop spans 15 amino acids. This CDR3 is CASSSLSGRGETQYF. CDR3 DNA: TGTGCCAGCAGCTCCCTTAGCGGGAGGGGAGAGACCCAGTACTTC.

The rearrangement uses TRBV20-1 and TRBJ2-7, with 9 nucleotides matching TRBD1. V was clipped by 4 bases and J by 0 bases; unmatched bases: 7. This CDR3 comprises 15 residues. Germline-derived CDR1 and CDR2 are DFQATT and SNEGSKA (reference sequence). The CDR3 loop reads CSATRQGGGSYEQYF. The CDR3 DNA is TGCAGTGCTACCCGACAGGGGGGCGGCTCCTACGAGCAGTACTTC.

This clonotype was recorded many times. The V gene is TRBV7-9, the J gene TRBJ2-3; tentative D call: TRBD1 (6 bases). The germline gives CDR1 SEHNR, CDR2 FQNEAQ (reference sequence). The CDR3 spans 16 residues. V gave up 3 bases and J gave up 1 base, with 14 bases separating them. The CDR3 sequence: CASSLHRDIRTDTQYF. In DNA form, the CDR3 reads TGTGCCAGCAGCTTGCACCGGGACATTCGCACAGATACGCAGTATTTT.

Only a few counts were recorded for this clonotype. The chain combines TRBV6-5 with TRBJ2-7; D unresolved. The germline gives CDR1 MNHEY, CDR2 SVGAGI. V was cut by 0 bases and J by 2 bases, with 8 bases left in between. The CDR3 contains 14 residues. DNA for the CDR3: TGTGCCAGCAGTTACTCAAGAATAGCCTACGAGCAGTACTTC. This gives the protein CASSYSRIAYEQYF.

This sequence joins TRBV7-3 and TRBJ1-6, with no clear D. In germline, CDR1 is SGHTA, CDR2 FQGTGA. The germline V and J ends were trimmed by 0 bases and 14 bases, with 11 bases remaining between them. The CDR3 totals 13 residues. The CDR3, as DNA: TGTGCCAGCAGCTTAACCCGCGATCGGACCCTCCACTTT. It translates to CASSLTRDRTLHF.

This clonotype appeared a few times. The chain is built from TRBV20-1 and TRBJ2-1; TRBD2 matches 7 bases. CDR3 length: 14 amino acids. Germline-derived CDR1 and CDR2 are DFQATT and SNEGSKA (reference sequence). With V trimmed by 0 bases and J by 8 bases, 7 bases remained unmatched. Written as DNA, the CDR3 is TGCAGTGCTAGAGATCCACTAGCGATCCATGAGCAGTTCTTC. Its protein product is CSARDPLAIHEQFF.

This clonotype was seen a few times. This rearrangement joins TRBV4-3 to TRBJ2-5; 10 bases agree with TRBD2. The CDR3 loop spans 15 amino acids. Germline loops: CDR1 LGHNA, CDR2 YSLEER. After removal of 1 base from V and 4 bases from J, the junction contained 3 bases not matched to a gene. Here the CDR3 DNA reads TGCGCCAGCAGCCAAGCCCGGACTAGCGGAGAGACCCAGTACTTC. Its translation is CASSQARTSGETQYF.

V usage is TRBV25-1 and J usage is TRBJ2-5, with a tentative D call TRBD1 (5 bases). CDR1 and CDR2 from the germline V gene are MGHDK and SYGVNS. This CDR3 has 12 residues. The ends were cut back, 7 bases at V and 5 bases at J, with 11 bases in the middle. The CDR3 nucleotides are TGTGCCAGCACCCCAGGGCTGGAGACCCAGTACTTC. Protein: CASTPGLETQYF.

Only a few counts were recorded for this clonotype. The chain employs TRBV2 and TRBJ2-1, with 8 positions matching TRBD1. J lost 0 bases, V lost 5 bases, and 9 bases had no gene match. The CDR3 is 17 residues long. Germline V gene data show CDR1 as SNHLY and CDR2 as FYNNEI. The CDR3 loop reads CASSTTPGQGSYNEQFF. In DNA form, the CDR3 reads TGTGCCAGCAGTACTACACCCGGACAGGGCTCCTACAATGAGCAGTTCTTC.

This clonotype was seen many times. The rearrangement joins TRBV7-3 to TRBJ2-1; D may be TRBD2 (6 bases). The V end was cut by 6 bases, the J end by 6 bases, with 15 bases between. Per the germline V gene, CDR1 is SGHTA and CDR2 is FQGTGA. The CDR3 length is 14 residues. CDR3 sequence (DNA): TGTGCCAGCAGACGTTCCCAACTAGCCAATGAGCAGTTCTTC. Translation: CASRRSQLANEQFF.

The rearrangement links TRBV6-2 or TRBV6-3 to TRBJ2-7, with a tentative D call TRBD2 (6 bases). Germline CDR1 and CDR2: MNHEY and SVGEGT. The germline V and J ends were trimmed by 0 bases and 0 bases, with 12 bases remaining between them. The CDR3 loop spans 16 amino acids. The CDR3 loop is CASSYSIGTLSYEQYF. As DNA, the CDR3 is TGTGCCAGCAGTTACTCGATTGGGACTCTCTCCTACGAGCAGTACTTC.

There are a few counts of this clonotype. The genes are TRBV11-2 and TRBJ2-1; maybe TRBD2 (5 bases). The V end was cut by 5 bases, the J end by 12 bases, with 14 bases between. The CDR3 has 12 amino acids. Per the germline V gene, CDR1 is SGHAT and CDR2 is FQNNGV. The CDR3 bases are TGTGCCAGCAGCCGAACTTGGGAGTTGCAGTTCTTC. It codes for CASSRTWELQFF.

This clonotype turned up a few times. The chain couples TRBV11-1 to TRBJ2-1; 12 bases fit TRBD2. The CDR3 totals 17 residues. Per the germline V gene, CDR1 is SGHAT and CDR2 is FQDESV (reference sequence). Losses at the gene ends were 5 bases for V and 9 bases for J; bases not matched to a gene: 14. The CDR3 loop is CASSPPSLAGGGGEQFF. In DNA form, the CDR3 reads TGTGCCAGCAGCCCTCCTTCTCTAGCGGGAGGGGGTGGTGAGCAGTTCTTC.

The sample holds many counts of this clonotype. The rearrangement links TRBV20-1 to TRBJ2-7; the D is unclear. The CDR3 extends over 9 amino acids. Germline values: CDR1 DFQATT, CDR2 SNEGSKA (reference sequence). Trimming removed 5 bases from V and 5 bases from J, with 4 bases in between. Here the CDR3 DNA reads TGCAGTGCTTTTCACGAGCAGTACTTC. It encodes CSAFHEQYF.

This clonotype was counted between two and nine times. The chain employs TRBV6-2 or TRBV6-3 and TRBJ2-3, with unresolved D. With 4 bases removed from V and 7 bases from J, the gap between germline ends came to 6 bases. CDR1 MNHEY and CDR2 SVGEGT come from the germline V gene. This CDR3 contains 11 residues. The CDR3 reads CASSSAYTQYF. The DNA for the CDR3 is TGTGCCAGCAGTTCCGCCTATACGCAGTATTTT.

This clonotype was counted between two and nine times. The chain uses TRBV12-3 or TRBV12-4 and TRBJ2-7, with TRBD1 identical over 11 bases. This CDR3 contains 15 residues. With V trimmed by 6 bases and J by 0 bases, 4 bases remained unmatched. CDR3 nucleotides: TGTGCCAGCAGCCACGGACAGGGGGCCTCCTACGAGCAGTACTTC. It specifies CASSHGQGASYEQYF.

This clonotype was seen only a few times. The rearrangement links TRBV29-1 to TRBJ2-5; 12 bases map to TRBD2. Per the germline V gene, CDR1 is SQVTM and CDR2 is ANQGSEA. The junction had 9 bases not matched to a gene; V was cut back by 8 bases and J by 5 bases. This CDR3 comprises 14 residues. As DNA, the CDR3 is TGCAGCCTCGAGCTAGCGGGAGGGTCGGAGACCCAGTACTTC. Translated: CSLELAGGSETQYF.

The sample holds a few counts of this clonotype. V usage is TRBV5-1 and J usage is TRBJ2-7; TRBD2 aligns across 9 bases. The germline V gene has CDR1 SGHRS and CDR2 YFSETQ. This CDR3 has 19 amino acids. The ends lost 3 bases at V and 4 bases at J; junction bases unmatched: 20. In nucleotides, the CDR3 is TGCGCCAGCAGCTGGGCCACCTCCGTCGGGACTAGCTGGGGGTACGAGCAGTACTTC. Amino acid sequence: CASSWATSVGTSWGYEQYF.

The J gene is TRBJ2-7, the V gene TRBV14; TRBD2 might be the D (5 bases). In germline, CDR1 is SGHDN, CDR2 FVKESK. V lost 2 bases and J 3 bases, leaving 17 bases between the germline ends. This CDR3 has 16 residues. The DNA for the CDR3 is TGTGCCAGCAGCCAAAAAAGAGCCGAGAGGGACTACGAGCAGTACTTC. As protein: CASSQKRAERDYEQYF.